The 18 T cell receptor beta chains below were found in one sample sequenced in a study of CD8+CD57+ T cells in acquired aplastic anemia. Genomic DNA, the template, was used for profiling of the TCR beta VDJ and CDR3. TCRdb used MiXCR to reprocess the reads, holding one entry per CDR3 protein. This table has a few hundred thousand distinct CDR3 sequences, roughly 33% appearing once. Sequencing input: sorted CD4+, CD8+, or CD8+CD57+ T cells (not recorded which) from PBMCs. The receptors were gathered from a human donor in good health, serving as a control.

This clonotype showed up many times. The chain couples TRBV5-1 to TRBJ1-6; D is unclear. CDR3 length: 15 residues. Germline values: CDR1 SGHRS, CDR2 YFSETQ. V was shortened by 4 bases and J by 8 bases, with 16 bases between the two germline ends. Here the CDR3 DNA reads TGCGCCAGCAGCCTGTACCTACTCGGGGATTCACCCCTCCACTTT. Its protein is CASSLYLLGDSPLHF.

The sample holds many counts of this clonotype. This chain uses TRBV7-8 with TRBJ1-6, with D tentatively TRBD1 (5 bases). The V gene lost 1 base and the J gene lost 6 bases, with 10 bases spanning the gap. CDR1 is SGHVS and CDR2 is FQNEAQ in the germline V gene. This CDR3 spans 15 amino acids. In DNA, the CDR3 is TGTGCCAGCAGCTTAGGTCTAGGGGCTAATTCACCCCTCCACTTT. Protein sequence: CASSLGLGANSPLHF.

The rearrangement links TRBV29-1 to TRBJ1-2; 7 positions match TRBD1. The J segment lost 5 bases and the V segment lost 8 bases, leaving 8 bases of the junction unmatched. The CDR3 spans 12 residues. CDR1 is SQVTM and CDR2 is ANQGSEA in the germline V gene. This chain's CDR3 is CSTTTGRYGYTF. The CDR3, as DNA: TGCAGCACCACGACAGGGAGGTATGGCTACACCTTC.

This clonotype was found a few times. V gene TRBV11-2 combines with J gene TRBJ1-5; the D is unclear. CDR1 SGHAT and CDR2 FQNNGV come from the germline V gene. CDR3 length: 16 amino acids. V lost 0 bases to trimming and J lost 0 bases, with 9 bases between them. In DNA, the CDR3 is TGTGCCAGCAGCTTAGAGGGAGCATATAGCAATCAGCCCCAGCATTTT. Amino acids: CASSLEGAYSNQPQHF.

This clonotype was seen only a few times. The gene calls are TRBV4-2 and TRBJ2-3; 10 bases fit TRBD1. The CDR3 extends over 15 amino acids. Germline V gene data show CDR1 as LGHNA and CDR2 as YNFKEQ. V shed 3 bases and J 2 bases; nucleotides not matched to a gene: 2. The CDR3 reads CASSQGTGATDTQYF. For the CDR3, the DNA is TGTGCCAGCAGCCAGGGGACAGGGGCCACAGATACGCAGTATTTT.

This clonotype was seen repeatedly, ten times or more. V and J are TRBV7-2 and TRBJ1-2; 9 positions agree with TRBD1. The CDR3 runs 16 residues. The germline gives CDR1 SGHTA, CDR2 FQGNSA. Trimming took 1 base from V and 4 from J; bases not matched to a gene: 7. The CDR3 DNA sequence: TGTGCCAGCAGCTTAGAGGGGACAGGGATGGGCTATGGCTACACCTTC. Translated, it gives CASSLEGTGMGYGYTF.

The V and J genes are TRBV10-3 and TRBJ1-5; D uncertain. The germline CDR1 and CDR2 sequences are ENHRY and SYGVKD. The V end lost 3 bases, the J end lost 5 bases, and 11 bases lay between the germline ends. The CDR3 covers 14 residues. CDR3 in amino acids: CAISDRKADQPQHF. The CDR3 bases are TGTGCCATCAGTGATCGAAAAGCGGATCAGCCCCAGCATTTT.

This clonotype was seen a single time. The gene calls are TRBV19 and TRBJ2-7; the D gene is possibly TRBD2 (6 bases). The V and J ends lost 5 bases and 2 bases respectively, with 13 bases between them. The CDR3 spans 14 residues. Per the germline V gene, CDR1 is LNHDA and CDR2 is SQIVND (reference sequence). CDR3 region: CASSVRRGAYEQYF. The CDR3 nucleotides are TGTGCCAGTAGTGTACGGCGGGGAGCCTACGAGCAGTACTTC. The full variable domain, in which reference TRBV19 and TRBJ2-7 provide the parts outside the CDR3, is DGGITQSPKYLFRKEGQNVTLSCEQNLNHDAMYWYRQDPGQGLRLIYYSQIVNDFQKGDIAEGYSVSREKKESFPLTVTSAQKNPTAFYLCASSVRRGAYEQYFGPGTRLTVT.

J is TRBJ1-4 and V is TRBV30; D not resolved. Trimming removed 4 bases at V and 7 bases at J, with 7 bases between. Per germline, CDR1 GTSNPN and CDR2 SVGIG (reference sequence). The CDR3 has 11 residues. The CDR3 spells CAWMGGEKLFF. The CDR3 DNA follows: TGTGCCTGGATGGGAGGTGAAAAACTGTTTTTT.

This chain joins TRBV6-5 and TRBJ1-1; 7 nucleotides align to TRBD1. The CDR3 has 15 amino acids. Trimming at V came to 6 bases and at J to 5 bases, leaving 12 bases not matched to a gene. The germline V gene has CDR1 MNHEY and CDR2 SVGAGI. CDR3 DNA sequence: TGTGCCAGCAGATTAACCACAGGGGAGGTAACTGAAGCTTTCTTT. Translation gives CASRLTTGEVTEAFF.

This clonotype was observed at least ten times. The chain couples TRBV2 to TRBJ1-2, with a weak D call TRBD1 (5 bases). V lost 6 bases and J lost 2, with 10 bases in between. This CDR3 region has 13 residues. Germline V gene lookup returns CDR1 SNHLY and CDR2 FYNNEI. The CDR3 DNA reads TGTGCCAGCAGAACGGGGCCGAACTATGGCTACACCTTC. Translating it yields CASRTGPNYGYTF.

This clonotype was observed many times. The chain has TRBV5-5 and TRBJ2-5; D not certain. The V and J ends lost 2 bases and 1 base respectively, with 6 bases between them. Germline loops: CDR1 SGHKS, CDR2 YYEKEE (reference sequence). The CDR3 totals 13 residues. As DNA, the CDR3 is TGTGCCAGCAGCTTTCACAGCCAAGAGACCCAGTACTTC. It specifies CASSFHSQETQYF.

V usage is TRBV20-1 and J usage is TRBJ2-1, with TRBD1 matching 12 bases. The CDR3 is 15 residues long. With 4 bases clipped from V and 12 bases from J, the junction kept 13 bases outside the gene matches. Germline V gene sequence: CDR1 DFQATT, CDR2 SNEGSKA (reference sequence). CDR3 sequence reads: CSATPEGQGALGQFF. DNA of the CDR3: TGCAGTGCTACACCAGAGGGACAGGGGGCTCTAGGGCAGTTCTTC.

CDR3 protein: CASSRQGGGYTF. CDR3 sequence (DNA): TGTGCCAGCAGCCGACAGGGAGGTGGCTACACCTTC. The J gene is TRBJ1-2, the V gene TRBV12-3 or TRBV12-4; 7 nucleotides match TRBD1. This CDR3 has 12 amino acids. J was trimmed by 7 bases and V by 6 bases; bases with no gene match: 5.

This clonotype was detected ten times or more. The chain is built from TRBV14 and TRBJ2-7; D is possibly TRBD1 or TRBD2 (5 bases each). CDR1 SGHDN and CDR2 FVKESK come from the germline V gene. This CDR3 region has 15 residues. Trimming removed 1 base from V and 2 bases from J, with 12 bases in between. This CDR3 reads CASSQVLVGAYEQYF. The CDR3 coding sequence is TGTGCCAGCAGCCAAGTCCTAGTGGGGGCCTACGAGCAGTACTTC.

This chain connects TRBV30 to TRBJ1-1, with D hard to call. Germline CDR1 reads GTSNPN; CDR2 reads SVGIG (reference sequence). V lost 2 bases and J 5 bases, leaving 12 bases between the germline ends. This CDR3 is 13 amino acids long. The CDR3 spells CAWSSYGGTEAFF. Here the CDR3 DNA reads TGTGCCTGGAGTTCCTATGGAGGAACTGAAGCTTTCTTT.

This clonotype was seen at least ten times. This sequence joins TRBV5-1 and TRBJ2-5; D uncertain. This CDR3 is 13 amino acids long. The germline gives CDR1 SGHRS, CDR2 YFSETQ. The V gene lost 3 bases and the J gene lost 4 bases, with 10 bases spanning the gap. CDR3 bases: TGCGCCAGCAGCTGGCGGACGGGAGAGACCCAGTACTTC. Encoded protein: CASSWRTGETQYF.

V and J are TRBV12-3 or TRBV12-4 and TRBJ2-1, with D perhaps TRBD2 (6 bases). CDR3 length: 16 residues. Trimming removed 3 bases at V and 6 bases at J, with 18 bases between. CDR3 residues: CASSFRSSGLGNEQFF. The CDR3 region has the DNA TGTGCCAGCAGTTTTAGAAGTAGCGGTCTAGGCAATGAGCAGTTCTTC.